Given below is one TCR beta chain in context. This clonotype was observed at least ten times. Its antigen remains unidentified. No much larger clone is present one base from it, and per-base qualities are unavailable. Trimmed from V: 10 bases; trimmed from J: 2 bases; junction bases lacking a gene match: 7. Reading the germline V gene gives CDR1 MNHEY and CDR2 SVGEGT. The CDR3 measures 15 amino acids from cysteine to phenylalanine. The kept DNA is CDR3 alone, 45 bases in frame from the first base. This record comes from a study of blood T cells in healthy people across ages (dated by TCRdb to about 2015). At the level of the whole study: In model experiments, roughly one uniquely barcoded TCR beta cDNA molecule per two T cells was captured by template switching. Using deep sequencing normalized with unique cDNA molecular identifiers, the study measured how TCR beta repertoire diversity changes with age. Donors were grouped into four age groups: young (average roughly 15 years), middle-aged (over 35), aged (around 62) and long-lived (approximately 78). Donors of different ages were randomly distributed across sequencing lanes to avoid experimental bias. For two donors (one aged 18 to 29 and one aged 80 or older), the study analyzed two additional independent replicas of 1 million unique cDNA reads from the same blood draw.

Libraries were built with 5' RACE. Sequenced using an Illumina HiSeq 2500. The second PCR ran for about 7 to 11 cycles and used a J-beta primer mix along with a sample-barcoded 5' primer. A template-switch 5' adaptor carrying 12 random nucleotides introduced a unique molecular identifier onto each TCR beta cDNA molecule. Each sample yielded at least 2.5 million CDR3-containing paired-end reads. First-strand cDNA was synthesized from all RNA with the Mint cDNA synthesis kit, primed by a TRBC-specific oligonucleotide. All cDNA was treated with uracil-DNA glycosylase and then went through a first 18-cycle PCR with the universal primers M1SS and BC2_uni_R. Per the original workflow: For normalization, 1 million high-quality reads were randomly selected from each sample, with every read carrying a distinct molecular identifier. Instead of being binned into consensus sequences, reads that shared molecular identifiers were thrown out. MiTCR, run with a Q25 quality threshold and the strictest error-elimination algorithm, handled CDR3 identification, clonotype clustering and error correction. A nonparametric unseen species model using Euler transformation provided a lower-bound estimate of total TCR beta diversity. TCRdb reprocessed the public reads (quality trimming at Q25 with fastp, clone calling with MiXCR) and kept in-frame beta chains. Each entry merges the rows of one CDR3 protein and shows their most common DNA and genes. TCRdb, rather than the study authors, made the V and J calls. Recorded for this sample are around 870,000 distinct CDR3 sequences; 25% to 30% of them occurred a single time. The ten largest clones take up 15% to 20% of the sample.

The donors were roughly 39 Caucasian individuals from Russia, aged about 6 to 95 years, who were systemically healthy. Each donor gave approximately 9.3 milliliters of peripheral blood, collected into EDTA-treated Vacutainer tubes. PBMCs were isolated by Ficoll-Paque density-gradient centrifugation, with at least 7 million obtained per sample. Total RNA was extracted from PBMCs with Trizol reagent, with at least 6 micrograms obtained per sample. The percentages of naive CD45RAhigh/CD27high T cells were determined by flow cytometry on a PBMC aliquot from every donor. Findings and caveats that apply to the study as a whole: Compared with the aged group, more naive CD4+ T cells, fewer expanded clones and increased TCR diversity were shown by the long-lived group, suggesting age selection. Conclusive comparison of naive and antigen-experienced compartments was prevented by the profiling of bulk unsorted PBMCs. As age increased, observed TCR beta diversity per million T cells dropped in a roughly linear way, and a significant reduction was already evident by age roughly 40. Because the CMV infection status of the donors was unknown, age-related changes in expanded clonotypes may potentially have been confounded. Estimates of total diversity based on one million sequenced T cells were considered lower bounds and underestimates. A strong correlation was found between observed TCR beta diversity and the percentage of naive T cells measured by flow cytometry.

The source of this sequence is a woman of 80 years or more in good health. Recombination linked TRBV6-2 or TRBV6-3 to TRBJ2-7, with 14 bases in between that match TRBD2. The specimen was blood. The CDR3 sequence is CATSGLAGAAYEQYF. The base sequence is TGTGCCACATCGGGACTAGCGGGGGCCGCCTACGAGCAGTACTTC.